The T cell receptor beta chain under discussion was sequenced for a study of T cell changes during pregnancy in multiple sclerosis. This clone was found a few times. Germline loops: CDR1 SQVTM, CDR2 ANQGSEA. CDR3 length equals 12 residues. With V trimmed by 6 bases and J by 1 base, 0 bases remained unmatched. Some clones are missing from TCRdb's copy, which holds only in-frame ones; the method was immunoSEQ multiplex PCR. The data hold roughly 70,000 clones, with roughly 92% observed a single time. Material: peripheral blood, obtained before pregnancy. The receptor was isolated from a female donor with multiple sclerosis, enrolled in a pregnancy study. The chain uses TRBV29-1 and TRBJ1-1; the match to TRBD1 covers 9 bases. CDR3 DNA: TGCAGCGTACAGGGGGCGAACACTGAAGCTTTCTTT. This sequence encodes CSVQGANTEAFF.